One T cell receptor beta chain is described in this entry. HIV-negative, healthy adults without recent acute infections or vaccinations were the donors. This was a deep-level run. The genomic DNA of each subset was split evenly across several immunoSEQ plates. Some clones are missing from TCRdb's copy, which holds only in-frame ones; the method was immunoSEQ multiplex PCR. The table lists hundreds of thousands of clones, around 77% of them singletons. The sample originates from a study of shared clonotypes between healthy human individuals. The V gene lost 6 bases and the J gene lost 1 base, with 15 bases spanning the gap. In germline, CDR1 is MDHEN, CDR2 SYDVKM. The CDR3 spans 15 residues.

Source material: PBMCs. The TCR comes from a woman aged 40 to 50 in good health. Some clones in this sample may be carry-over from other donors' samples. V is TRBV28 and J is TRBJ2-5; D tentatively reads TRBD1 or TRBD2 (5 bases each). In DNA form, the CDR3 reads TGTGCCAGCAGGACCGGGTGGGGGATCCAAGAGACCCAGTACTTC. Translated: CASRTGWGIQETQYF.